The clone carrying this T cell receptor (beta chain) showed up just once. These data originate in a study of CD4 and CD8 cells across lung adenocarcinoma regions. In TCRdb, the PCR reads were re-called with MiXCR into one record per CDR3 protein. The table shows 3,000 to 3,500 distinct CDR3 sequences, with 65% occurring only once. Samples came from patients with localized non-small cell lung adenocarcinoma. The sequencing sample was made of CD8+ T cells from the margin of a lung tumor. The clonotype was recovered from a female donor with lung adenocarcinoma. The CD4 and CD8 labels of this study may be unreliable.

This CDR3 is CASSQQGAEWDTQYF. In DNA form, the CDR3 reads TGTGCCAGCAGTCAGCAGGGGGCGGAATGGGATACGCAGTATTTT. The rearrangement links TRBV6-1 to TRBJ2-3, with TRBD1 identical over 8 bases. The CDR3 runs 15 residues. Trimming cost V 5 bases and J 6 bases; bases outside gene matches: 10. Germline loops: CDR1 MNHNS, CDR2 SASEGT.